A selection of T cell receptor beta chains follows, all from one sample in a study of regulatory T cells in long-lasting Graves disease. TCRdb used MiXCR to reprocess the multiplex PCR reads, holding one entry per CDR3 protein. This repertoire shows some 250,000 distinct CDR3 sequences, 18% found once; its top ten account for about 14%. These data were also filed under a second study, of T cells in Graves' hyperthyroidism and ophthalmopathy.

Sequencing was performed on peripheral blood mononuclear cells (PBMCs), taken at new diagnosis, from a patient treated with antithyroid drugs. The receptors originated from a woman in her 30s with Graves disease. The CDR3 runs from the conserved cysteine through the conserved F or W. Each record gives: V gene, clone size, D gene, J gene, CDR3 protein, CDR3 DNA. The D gene is left open where the match is weak. The size of a clone is reported for some rows only, either as once, few or many, or as a class for expanded clones.

TRBV5-1,many,TRBD1,TRBJ1-2,CASSLDGQGTGGYTF,TGCGCCAGCAGCTTGGATGGACAGGGGACGGGTGGCTACACCTTC
TRBV20-1,many,NA,TRBJ1-3,CSASDSAAFGNTIYF,TGCAGTGCTAGTGATTCGGCGGCATTTGGAAACACCATATATTTT
TRBV7-2,many,NA,TRBJ2-1,CASSLAGPPSSYNEQFF,TGTGCCAGCAGCTTAGCGGGGCCACCTTCCTCCTACAATGAGCAGTTCTTC
TRBV5-1,many,NA,TRBJ1-5,CASSLEAGHNQPQHF,TGCGCCAGCAGCTTGGAGGCAGGGCACAATCAGCCCCAGCATTTT
TRBV20-1,few,TRBD2,TRBJ2-7,CSAIQGTSGDYEQYF,TGCAGTGCTATACAAGGGACTAGCGGGGACTACGAGCAGTACTTC
TRBV15,few,NA,TRBJ2-2,CATSRGVGNTGELFF,TGTGCCACCAGCAGAGGAGTGGGGAACACCGGGGAGCTGTTTTTT
TRBV2,NA,TRBD2,TRBJ2-1,CASKERGGRYEQFF,TGTGCCAGCAAAGAGCGGGGGGGCCGCTATGAGCAGTTCTTC
TRBV7-2,many,NA,TRBJ1-2,CASSLGGTLRHYGYTF,TGTGCCAGCAGCTTAGGAGGGACCCTAAGGCACTATGGCTACACCTTC
TRBV6-1,once,TRBD1,TRBJ1-3,CASSRTGSGNTIYF,TGTGCCAGCAGCCGGACAGGGAGTGGAAACACCATATATTTT
TRBV11-1,NA,NA,TRBJ2-1,CASTKGLTYSYNEQFF,TGTGCCAGCACAAAGGGACTGACTTACTCCTACAATGAGCAGTTCTTC
TRBV19,once,NA,TRBJ2-4,CATRRSQVKLAKNIQYF,TGTGCCACCCGACGTTCCCAGGTCAAACTAGCCAAAAACATTCAGTACTTC
TRBV19,few,NA,TRBJ2-3,CASSITRTDTQYF,TGTGCCAGTAGTATCACCCGGACAGATACGCAGTATTTT
TRBV19,many,NA,TRBJ1-2,CASSIQGDEYGYTF,TGTGCCAGTAGTATCCAAGGGGACGAATATGGCTACACCTTC
TRBV4-1,few,NA,TRBJ1-2,CASSQEIWGRAGGYTF,TGCGCCAGCAGCCAAGAGATATGGGGAAGGGCGGGTGGCTACACCTTC